The sequence of this T cell receptor beta chain was determined in a study of patients and donors after allogeneic stem cell transplantation. TCRdb fed the RT-PCR reads into MiXCR, producing one record per CDR3 protein. The table lists 920,000 or so distinct CDR3 sequences, about a sixth of them singletons. The sample comprised blood, either unsorted or a sorted T cell fraction (not recorded which). This TCR came from a human donor who was either an allogeneic HSCT recipient or a stem cell or donor lymphocyte infusion donor (not recorded which). It is not recorded whose cells these are; they may come from a transplant donor.

The DNA for the CDR3 is TGTGCCAGCAGCGTAGAGGACGGACCCCCATCCAATTCACCCCTCCACTTT. Encoded protein: CASSVEDGPPSNSPLHF. The J gene is TRBJ1-6, the V gene TRBV9; no reliable D call. This CDR3 is built from 17 residues. V was trimmed by 0 bases and J by 7 bases, leaving 17 bases between them. The germline CDR1 and CDR2 sequences are SGDLS and YYNGEE.